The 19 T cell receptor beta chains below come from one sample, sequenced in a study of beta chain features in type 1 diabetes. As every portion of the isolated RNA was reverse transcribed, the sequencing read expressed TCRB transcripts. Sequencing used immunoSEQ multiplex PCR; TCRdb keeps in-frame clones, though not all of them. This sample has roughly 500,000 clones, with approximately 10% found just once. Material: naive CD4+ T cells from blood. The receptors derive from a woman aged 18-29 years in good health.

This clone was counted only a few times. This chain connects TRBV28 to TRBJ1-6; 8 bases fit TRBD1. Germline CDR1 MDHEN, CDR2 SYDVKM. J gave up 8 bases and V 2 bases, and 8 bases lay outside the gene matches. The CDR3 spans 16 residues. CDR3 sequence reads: CASSLDSGTGYSPLHF. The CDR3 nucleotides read TGTGCCAGCAGTTTAGATTCGGGGACAGGTTATTCACCCCTCCACTTT.

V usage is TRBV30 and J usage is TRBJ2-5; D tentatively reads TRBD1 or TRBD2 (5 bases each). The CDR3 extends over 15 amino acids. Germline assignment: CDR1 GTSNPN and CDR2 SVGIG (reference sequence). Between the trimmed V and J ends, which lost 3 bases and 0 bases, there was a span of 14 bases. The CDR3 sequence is CAWRPGPQDQETQYF. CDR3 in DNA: TGTGCCTGGAGACCGGGACCCCAGGACCAAGAGACCCAGTACTTC.

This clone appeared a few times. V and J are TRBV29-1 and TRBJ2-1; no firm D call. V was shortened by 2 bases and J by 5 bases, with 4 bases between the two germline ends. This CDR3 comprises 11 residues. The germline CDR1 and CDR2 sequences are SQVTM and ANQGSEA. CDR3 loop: CSVERDNEQFF. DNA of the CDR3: TGCAGCGTTGAAAGGGACAATGAGCAGTTCTTC.

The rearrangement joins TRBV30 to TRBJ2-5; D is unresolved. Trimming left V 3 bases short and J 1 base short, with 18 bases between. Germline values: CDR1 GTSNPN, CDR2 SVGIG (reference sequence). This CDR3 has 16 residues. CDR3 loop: CAWSSYPNRAQETQYF. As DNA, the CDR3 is TGTGCCTGGAGCTCCTACCCCAACCGAGCCCAAGAGACCCAGTACTTC.

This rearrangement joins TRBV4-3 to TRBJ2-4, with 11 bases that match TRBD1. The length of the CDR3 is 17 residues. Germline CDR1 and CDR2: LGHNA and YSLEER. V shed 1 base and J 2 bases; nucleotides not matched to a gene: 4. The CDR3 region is CASSQVVDRGPKNIQYF. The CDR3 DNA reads TGCGCCAGCAGCCAAGTGGTGGACAGGGGGCCCAAAAACATTCAGTACTTC.

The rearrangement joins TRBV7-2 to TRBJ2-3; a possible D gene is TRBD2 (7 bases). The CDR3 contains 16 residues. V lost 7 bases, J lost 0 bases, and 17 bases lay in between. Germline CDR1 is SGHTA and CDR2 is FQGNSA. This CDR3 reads CASTRRGGPSTDTQYF. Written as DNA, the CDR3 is TGTGCCAGCACCCGAAGGGGGGGGCCTAGCACAGATACGCAGTATTTT.

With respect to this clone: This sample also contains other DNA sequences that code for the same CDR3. CDR3 residues: CSVRQGSTDTQYF. CDR3 DNA sequence: TGCAGCGTGCGACAGGGCAGCACAGATACGCAGTATTTT. The rearrangement uses TRBV29-1 and TRBJ2-3; the match to TRBD1 covers 7 bases. The CDR3 totals 13 residues. V lost 6 bases, J lost 0 bases, and 3 bases stayed unmatched. Germline CDR1 reads SQVTM; CDR2 reads ANQGSEA.

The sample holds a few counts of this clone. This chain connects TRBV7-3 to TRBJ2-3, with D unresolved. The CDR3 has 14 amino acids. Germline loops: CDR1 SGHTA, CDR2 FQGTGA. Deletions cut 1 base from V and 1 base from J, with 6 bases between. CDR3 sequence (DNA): TGTGCCAGCAGCTTAAATGGGCGCACAGATACGCAGTATTTT. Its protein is CASSLNGRTDTQYF.

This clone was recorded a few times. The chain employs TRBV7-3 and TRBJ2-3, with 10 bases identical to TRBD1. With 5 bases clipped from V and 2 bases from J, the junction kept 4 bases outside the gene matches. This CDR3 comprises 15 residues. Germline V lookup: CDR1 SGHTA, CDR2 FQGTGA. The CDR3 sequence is CASSRDRGNTDTQYF. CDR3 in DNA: TGTGCCAGCAGCCGGGACAGGGGCAACACAGATACGCAGTATTTT.

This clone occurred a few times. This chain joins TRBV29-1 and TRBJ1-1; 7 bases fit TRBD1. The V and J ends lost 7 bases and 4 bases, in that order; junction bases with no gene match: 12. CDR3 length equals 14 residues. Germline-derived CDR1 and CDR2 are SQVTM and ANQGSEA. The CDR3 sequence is CSATLTGPSTEAFF. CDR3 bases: TGCAGCGCCACGCTGACAGGGCCCTCCACTGAAGCTTTCTTT.

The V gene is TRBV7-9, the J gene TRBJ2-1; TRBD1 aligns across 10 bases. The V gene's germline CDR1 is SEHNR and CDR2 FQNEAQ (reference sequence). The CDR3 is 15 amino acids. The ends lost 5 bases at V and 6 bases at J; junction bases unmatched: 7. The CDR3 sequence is CASSPWTGGINEQFF. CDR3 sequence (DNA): TGTGCCAGCAGCCCCTGGACAGGGGGGATCAATGAGCAGTTCTTC.

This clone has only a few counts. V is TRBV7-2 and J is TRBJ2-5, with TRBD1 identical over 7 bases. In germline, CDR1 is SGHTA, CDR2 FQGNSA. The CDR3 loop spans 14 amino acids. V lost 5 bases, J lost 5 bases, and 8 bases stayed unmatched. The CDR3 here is CASSLTGSLETQYF. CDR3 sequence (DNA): TGTGCCAGCAGCCTGACAGGGTCCCTTGAGACCCAGTACTTC.

CDR3 in DNA: TGTGCCAGCAGCCAAGAGGTTGGGGGTGAGCAGTTCTTC. Encoded protein: CASSQEVGGEQFF. The chain employs TRBV4-2 and TRBJ2-1; D could derive from TRBD1 or TRBD2 (5 bases each). The germline V and J ends were trimmed by 0 bases and 9 bases, with 9 bases remaining between them. The CDR3 is 13 residues long. Germline CDR1 and CDR2: LGHNA and YNFKEQ.

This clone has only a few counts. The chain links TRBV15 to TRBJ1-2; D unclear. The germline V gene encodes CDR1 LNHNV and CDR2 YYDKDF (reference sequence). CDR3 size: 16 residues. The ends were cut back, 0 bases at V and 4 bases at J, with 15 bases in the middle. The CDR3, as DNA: TGTGCCACCAGCAGAGATGGGAGGAAAAGTACCTATGGCTACACCTTC. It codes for CATSRDGRKSTYGYTF.

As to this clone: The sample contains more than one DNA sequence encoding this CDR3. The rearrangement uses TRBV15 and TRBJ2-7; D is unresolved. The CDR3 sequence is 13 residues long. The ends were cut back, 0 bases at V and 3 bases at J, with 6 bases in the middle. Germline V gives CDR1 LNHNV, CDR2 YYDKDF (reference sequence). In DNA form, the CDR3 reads TGTGCCACCAGCAGAGATGGCTACTACGAGCAGTACTTC. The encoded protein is CATSRDGYYEQYF.

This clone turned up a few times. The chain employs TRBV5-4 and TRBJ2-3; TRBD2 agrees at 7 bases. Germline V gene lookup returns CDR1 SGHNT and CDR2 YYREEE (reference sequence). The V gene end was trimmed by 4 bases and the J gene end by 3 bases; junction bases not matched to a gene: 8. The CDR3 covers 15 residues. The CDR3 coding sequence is TGTGCCAGCAGCATTACAGGCGGGGGAACAGATACGCAGTATTTT. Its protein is CASSITGGGTDTQYF.

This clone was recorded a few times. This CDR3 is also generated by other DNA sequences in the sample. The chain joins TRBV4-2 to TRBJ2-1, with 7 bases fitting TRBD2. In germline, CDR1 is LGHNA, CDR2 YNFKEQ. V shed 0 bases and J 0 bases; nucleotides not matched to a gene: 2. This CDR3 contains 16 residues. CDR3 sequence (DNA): TGTGCCAGCAGCCAAGAACCTAGCGGCTCCTACAATGAGCAGTTCTTC. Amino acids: CASSQEPSGSYNEQFF.

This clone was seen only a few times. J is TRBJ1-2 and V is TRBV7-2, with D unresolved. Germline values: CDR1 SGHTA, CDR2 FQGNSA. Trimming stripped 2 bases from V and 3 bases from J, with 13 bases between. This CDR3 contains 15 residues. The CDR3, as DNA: TGTGCCAGCAGCTTATCCCCCAGGACGGACTATGGCTACACCTTC. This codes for CASSLSPRTDYGYTF. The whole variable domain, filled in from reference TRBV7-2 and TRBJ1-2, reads GAGVSQSPSNKVTEKGKDVELRCDPISGHTALYWYRQSLGQGLEFLIYFQGNSAPDKSGLPSDRFSAERTGGSVSTLTIQRTQQEDSAVYLCASSLSPRTDYGYTFGSGTRLTVV.

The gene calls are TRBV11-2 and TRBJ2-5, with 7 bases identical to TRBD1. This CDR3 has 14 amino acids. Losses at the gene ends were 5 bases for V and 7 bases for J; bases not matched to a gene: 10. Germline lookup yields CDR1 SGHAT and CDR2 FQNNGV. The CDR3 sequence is CASSRGQPALTQYF. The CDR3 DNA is TGTGCCAGCAGCAGGGGACAGCCGGCACTGACCCAGTACTTC. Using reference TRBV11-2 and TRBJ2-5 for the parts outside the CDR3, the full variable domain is EAGVAQSPRYKIIEKRQSVAFWCNPISGHATLYWYQQILGQGPKLLIQFQNNGVVDDSQLPKDRFSAERLKGVDSTLKIQPAKLEDSAVYLCASSRGQPALTQYFGPGTRLLVL.